The sequence of this T cell receptor beta chain was determined in a study of T-cell reconstitution after alpha-beta-depleted transplantation in children. Study results and caveats: There were some patients whose high TCRbeta diversity at day 60 came from surviving recipient T cells and thymic progenitors. One year after transplant, T-cell counts and diversity came mostly from newly produced T cells.

With regard to this clonotype: Its antigen is not known.

A TCRbeta library incorporating unique molecular identifiers was prepared. TCRdb ran MiXCR on the PCR reads and lists one entry per CDR3 protein. The repertoire holds about 210,000 distinct CDR3 sequences, with approximately 15% as singletons. Sequenced material: PBMCs, mostly from graft donor cells, taken 360 days after TCRalphabeta/CD19-depleted stem cell transplant. The receptor was isolated from a male patient under 10 years old who had a stem cell transplant for acute lymphoblastic leukemia, so the T cells may come from the graft donor.

As DNA, the CDR3 is TGTGCCACCAGCTCGCAGCAGGGGAGCAATCAGCCCCAGCATTTT. This translates into CATSSQQGSNQPQHF. The chain employs TRBV15 and TRBJ1-5, with a possible D match to TRBD1 (6 bases). Trimming took off 5 bases at V and 1 base at J, with 12 bases between the two ends. Looked up from germline, CDR1 is LNHNV and CDR2 is YYDKDF (reference sequence). CDR3 length: 15 residues.